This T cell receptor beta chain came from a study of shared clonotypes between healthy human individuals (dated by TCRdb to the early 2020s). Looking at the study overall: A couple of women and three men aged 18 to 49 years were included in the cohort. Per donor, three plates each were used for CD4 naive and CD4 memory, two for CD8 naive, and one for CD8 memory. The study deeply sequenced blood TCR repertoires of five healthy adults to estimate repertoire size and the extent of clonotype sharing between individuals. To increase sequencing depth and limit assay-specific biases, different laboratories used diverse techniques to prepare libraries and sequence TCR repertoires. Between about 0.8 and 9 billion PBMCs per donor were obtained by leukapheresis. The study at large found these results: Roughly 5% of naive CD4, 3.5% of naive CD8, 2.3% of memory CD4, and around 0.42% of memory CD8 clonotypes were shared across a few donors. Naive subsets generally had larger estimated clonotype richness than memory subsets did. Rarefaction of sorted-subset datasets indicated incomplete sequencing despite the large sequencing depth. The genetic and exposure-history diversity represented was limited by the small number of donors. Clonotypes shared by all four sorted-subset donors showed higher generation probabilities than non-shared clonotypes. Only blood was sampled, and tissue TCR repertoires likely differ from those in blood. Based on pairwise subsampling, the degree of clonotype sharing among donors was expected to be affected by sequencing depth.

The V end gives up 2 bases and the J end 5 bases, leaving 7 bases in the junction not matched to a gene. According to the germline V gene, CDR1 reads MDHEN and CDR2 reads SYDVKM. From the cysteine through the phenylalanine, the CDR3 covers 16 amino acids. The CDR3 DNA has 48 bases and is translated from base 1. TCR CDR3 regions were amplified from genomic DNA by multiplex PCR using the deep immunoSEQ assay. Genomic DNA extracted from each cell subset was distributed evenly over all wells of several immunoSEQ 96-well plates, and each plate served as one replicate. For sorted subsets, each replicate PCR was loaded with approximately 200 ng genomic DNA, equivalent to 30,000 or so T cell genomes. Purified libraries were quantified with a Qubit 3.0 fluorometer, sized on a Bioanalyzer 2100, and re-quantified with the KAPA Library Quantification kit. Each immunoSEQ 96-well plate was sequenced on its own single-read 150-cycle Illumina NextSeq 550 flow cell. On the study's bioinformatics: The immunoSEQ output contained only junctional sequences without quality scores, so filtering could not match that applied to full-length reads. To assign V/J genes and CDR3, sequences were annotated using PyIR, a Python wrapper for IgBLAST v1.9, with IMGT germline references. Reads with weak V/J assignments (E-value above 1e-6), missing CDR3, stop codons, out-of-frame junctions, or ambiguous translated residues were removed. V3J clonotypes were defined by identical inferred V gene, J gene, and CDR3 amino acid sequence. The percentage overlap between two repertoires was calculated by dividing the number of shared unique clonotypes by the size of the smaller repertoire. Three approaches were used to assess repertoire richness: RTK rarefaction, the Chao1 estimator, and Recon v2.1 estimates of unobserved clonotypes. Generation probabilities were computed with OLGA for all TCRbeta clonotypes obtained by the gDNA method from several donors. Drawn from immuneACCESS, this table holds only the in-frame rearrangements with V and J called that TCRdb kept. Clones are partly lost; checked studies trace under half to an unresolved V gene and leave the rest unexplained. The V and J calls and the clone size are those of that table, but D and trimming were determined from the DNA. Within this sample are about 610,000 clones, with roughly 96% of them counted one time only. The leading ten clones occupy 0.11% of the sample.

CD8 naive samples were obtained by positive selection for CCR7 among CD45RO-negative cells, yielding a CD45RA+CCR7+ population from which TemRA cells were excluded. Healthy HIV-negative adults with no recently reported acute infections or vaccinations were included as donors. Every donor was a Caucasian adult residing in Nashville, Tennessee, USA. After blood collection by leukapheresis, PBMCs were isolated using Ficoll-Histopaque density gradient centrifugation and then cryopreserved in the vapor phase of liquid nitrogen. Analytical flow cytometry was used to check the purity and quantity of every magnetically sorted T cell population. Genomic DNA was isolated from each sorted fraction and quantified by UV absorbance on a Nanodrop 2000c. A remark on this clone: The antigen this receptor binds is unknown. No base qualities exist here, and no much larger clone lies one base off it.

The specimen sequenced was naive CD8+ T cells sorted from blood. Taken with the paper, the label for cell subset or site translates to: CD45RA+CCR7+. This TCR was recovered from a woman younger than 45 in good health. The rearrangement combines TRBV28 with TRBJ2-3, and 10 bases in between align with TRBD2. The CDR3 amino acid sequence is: CASSLTLAGEEDTQYF. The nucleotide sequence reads TGTGCCAGCAGTTTAACCCTAGCGGGAGAGGAAGATACGCAGTATTTT. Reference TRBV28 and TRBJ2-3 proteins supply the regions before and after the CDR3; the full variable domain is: DVKVTQSSRYLVKRTGEKVFLECVQDMDHENMFWYRQDPGLGLRLIYFSYDVKMKEKGDIPEGYSVSREKKERFSLILESASTNQTSMYLCASSLTLAGEEDTQYFGPGTRLTVL.